One sample yielded the 29 T cell receptor beta chains listed below, sequenced in a study of T cell clones after liver transplantation. Measured with immunoSEQ multiplex PCR; TCRdb has only the in-frame clones, and not every one. Of roughly 97,000 clones listed, roughly 80% are singletons. The specimen comprised CD4+ T cells from blood, sampled before liver transplant. These receptor sequences come from a human donor who received a liver transplant.

The genes are TRBV18 and TRBJ2-3; D may correspond to TRBD1 or TRBD2 (5 bases each). Germline V lookup: CDR1 KGHSH, CDR2 LQKENI. The CDR3 is made up of 14 amino acids. V was shortened by 4 bases and J by 5 bases, with 13 bases between the two germline ends. CDR3 in amino acids: CASSRITGQDTQYF. CDR3 DNA sequence: TGTGCCAGCTCACGCATCACGGGGCAAGATACGCAGTATTTT.

In this sample, this clone turned up once. The J gene is TRBJ1-2, the V gene TRBV11-2, with a possible D match to TRBD1 (5 bases). CDR3 length equals 14 residues. V dropped 4 bases and J dropped 2 bases, with 11 bases sitting between them. CDR1 SGHAT and CDR2 FQNNGV come from the germline V gene. The CDR3 DNA sequence: TGTGCCAGCAGCTCGGGACCGACGAACTATGGCTACACCTTC. Translating it yields CASSSGPTNYGYTF.

This chain joins TRBV2 and TRBJ2-5, with TRBD1 identical over 12 bases. Trimming cost V 3 bases and J 4 bases; bases outside gene matches: 6. Germline-derived CDR1 and CDR2 are SNHLY and FYNNEI. This CDR3 spans 16 amino acids. CDR3 sequence reads: CASSDRDRGLSETQYF. The CDR3 bases are TGTGCCAGCAGTGACCGGGACAGGGGGCTATCAGAGACCCAGTACTTC.

J is TRBJ2-1 and V is TRBV5-1, with TRBD1 matching over 9 bases. CDR3 length equals 14 residues. Germline V gene lookup returns CDR1 SGHRS and CDR2 YFSETQ. The ends lost 4 bases at V and 7 bases at J; junction bases unmatched: 6. The DNA for the CDR3 is TGCGCCAGCAGCGGCGGGACAGGGCCGAATGAGCAGTTCTTC. It codes for CASSGGTGPNEQFF.

The chain couples TRBV6-5 to TRBJ1-1; no firm D call. The germline V and J ends were trimmed by 2 bases and 0 bases, with 7 bases remaining between them. Germline CDR1 reads MNHEY; CDR2 reads SVGAGI. The CDR3 extends over 14 amino acids. CDR3 sequence (DNA): TGTGCCAGCAGTTACGGGGATCTGAACACTGAAGCTTTCTTT. This gives the protein CASSYGDLNTEAFF.

This chain links TRBV14 with TRBJ2-5; D is ambiguous. Germline V gives CDR1 SGHDN, CDR2 FVKESK. V was clipped by 0 bases and J by 4 bases, with 9 bases between them. The CDR3 extends over 14 amino acids. CDR3 DNA: TGTGCCAGCAGCCAAGATCAAGGGTCAGAGACCCAGTACTTC. Its translation: CASSQDQGSETQYF.

V and J are TRBV27 and TRBJ1-2; 9 bases line up with TRBD1. CDR3 length: 14 residues. Germline V gene lookup returns CDR1 MNHEY and CDR2 SMNVEV (reference sequence). The V gene end was trimmed by 6 bases and the J gene end by 1 base; junction bases not matched to a gene: 3. CDR3 sequence: CASSGTGYNYGYTF. CDR3 sequence (DNA): TGTGCCAGCAGCGGGACAGGGTATAACTATGGCTACACCTTC.

The chain uses TRBV7-2 and TRBJ1-5, with 7 bases lining up with TRBD1. The V and J ends lost 10 bases and 0 bases, in that order; junction bases with no gene match: 9. Germline V lookup: CDR1 SGHTA, CDR2 FQGNSA. This CDR3 has 15 amino acids. CDR3: CATARDRHSNQPQHF. The CDR3 nucleotides are TGTGCCACCGCTCGGGACAGACATAGCAATCAGCCCCAGCATTTT.

This clone was picked up a small number of times. The V call is TRBV6-6, the J call TRBJ1-1; no clear D. CDR1 is MNHNY and CDR2 is SVGAGI in the germline V gene (reference sequence). This CDR3 comprises 12 residues. V lost 5 bases and J lost 5, with 9 bases in between. The CDR3 loop reads CASSPGRTEAFF. CDR3 nucleotides: TGTGCCAGCAGTCCTGGGAGGACTGAAGCTTTCTTT.

The chain links TRBV2 to TRBJ2-7; 11 nucleotides agree with TRBD2. V lost 7 bases, J lost 2 bases, and 13 bases stayed unmatched. The CDR3 is 17 residues long. Per the germline V gene, CDR1 is SNHLY and CDR2 is FYNNEI. CDR3 bases: TGTGCCAGCATTCGGGCTAGCGGGAGGTCCTCCACCTACGAGCAGTACTTC. It encodes CASIRASGRSSTYEQYF.

J is TRBJ1-2 and V is TRBV4-2, with 9 positions matching TRBD1. The V gene's germline CDR1 is LGHNA and CDR2 YNFKEQ. The V segment lost 1 base and the J segment 4 bases; nucleotides outside the gene matches: 10. There are 17 residues in the CDR3. The CDR3 protein is CASSQVEGTGIGYGYTF. In DNA, the CDR3 is TGTGCCAGCAGCCAAGTTGAGGGGACAGGGATTGGCTATGGCTACACCTTC.

V gene TRBV19 combines with J gene TRBJ2-2, with 9 bases lining up with TRBD1. The CDR3 is 16 amino acids. Losses at the gene ends were 7 bases for V and 1 base for J; bases not matched to a gene: 7. Germline CDR1 LNHDA, CDR2 SQIVND (reference sequence). The CDR3 loop reads CASTPGQGRNTGELFF. The CDR3 DNA sequence: TGTGCCAGTACCCCTGGACAGGGGAGGAACACCGGGGAGCTGTTTTTT.

This rearrangement joins TRBV14 to TRBJ1-5; the match to TRBD1 covers 9 bases. V lost 0 bases and J lost 4; bases outside the gene matches: 7. This CDR3 comprises 17 residues. Looked up from germline, CDR1 is SGHDN and CDR2 is FVKESK. CDR3 region: CASSQEKTGGGNQPQHF. The CDR3 nucleotides read TGTGCCAGCAGCCAAGAAAAGACAGGGGGAGGGAATCAGCCCCAGCATTTT.

The V and J genes are TRBV20-1 and TRBJ1-1, with D possibly being TRBD1 (6 bases). The CDR3 loop spans 10 amino acids. Trimming took off 4 bases at V and 11 bases at J, with 11 bases between the two ends. Germline V gives CDR1 DFQATT, CDR2 SNEGSKA (reference sequence). CDR3 in DNA: TGCAGTGCTACGACAGGTGGGGCTTTCTTT. Protein: CSATTGGAFF.

The chain carries TRBV9 and TRBJ2-7, with D hard to call. The CDR3 is 14 amino acids. V was shortened by 1 base and J by 3 bases, with 11 bases between the two germline ends. Germline assignment: CDR1 SGDLS and CDR2 YYNGEE. CDR3 loop: CASSVYPGHYEQYF. CDR3 coding DNA: TGTGCCAGCAGCGTATATCCCGGTCACTACGAGCAGTACTTC. The whole variable domain, filled in from reference TRBV9 and TRBJ2-7, reads DSGVTQTPKHLITATGQRVTLRCSPRSGDLSVYWYQQSLDQGLQFLIQYYNGEERAKGNILERFSAQQFPDLHSELNLSSLELGDSALYFCASSVYPGHYEQYFGPGTRLTVT.

The chain links TRBV28 to TRBJ2-7, with a possible D match to TRBD1 (5 bases). With 3 bases removed from V and 3 bases from J, the gap between germline ends came to 18 bases. The CDR3 runs 16 residues. CDR1 and CDR2 from the germline V gene are MDHEN and SYDVKM. The CDR3 region is CASSLNTGPDRYEQYF. CDR3 nucleotides: TGTGCCAGCAGTTTGAATACAGGCCCCGACCGCTACGAGCAGTACTTC.

The chain uses TRBV28 and TRBJ1-2; D not certain. The V end lost 8 bases, the J end lost 4 bases, and 8 bases lay between the germline ends. CDR1 is MDHEN, CDR2 SYDVKM, per germline. There are 11 residues in the CDR3. Written as DNA, the CDR3 is TGTGCCAGCTCGACCCTCTATGGCTACACCTTC. Its protein is CASSTLYGYTF.

The chain combines TRBV10-2 with TRBJ2-3, with TRBD1 identical over 8 bases. CDR1 and CDR2 (germline): WSHSY, SAAADI. V gave up 3 bases and J gave up 2 bases; unmatched junction bases: 7. The CDR3 consists of 16 residues. The CDR3 sequence is CASSDRRTGYTDTQYF. CDR3 in DNA: TGCGCCAGCAGTGACCGCCGGACAGGGTACACAGATACGCAGTATTTT.

The chain employs TRBV6-5 and TRBJ1-2; unclear D gene. In germline, CDR1 is MNHEY, CDR2 SVGAGI. V lost 0 bases, J lost 3 bases, and 5 bases lay in between. This CDR3 is 13 amino acids long. The chain's CDR3 is CASSYSRDYGYTF. The CDR3 nucleotides read TGTGCCAGCAGTTACTCGAGGGACTATGGCTACACCTTC.

The chain employs TRBV19 and TRBJ1-4; D may be TRBD1 (6 bases). Between the trimmed V and J ends, which lost 7 bases and 0 bases, there was a span of 15 bases. The CDR3 sequence is 16 residues long. CDR1 and CDR2 from the germline V gene are LNHDA and SQIVND (reference sequence). DNA of the CDR3: TGTGCCAGTAAGGACAGACCCCATGCAACTAATGAAAAACTGTTTTTT. This encodes CASKDRPHATNEKLFF.

The J gene is TRBJ1-5, the V gene TRBV30; no definite D call. V was clipped by 1 base and J by 0 bases, with 7 bases between them. Per germline, CDR1 GTSNPN and CDR2 SVGIG (reference sequence). The CDR3 is 14 residues long. This chain's CDR3 is CAWSERSSNQPQHF. The DNA for the CDR3 is TGTGCCTGGAGTGAAAGGAGTAGCAATCAGCCCCAGCATTTT.

The genes are TRBV19 and TRBJ1-6; D is ambiguous. Looked up from germline, CDR1 is LNHDA and CDR2 is SQIVND (reference sequence). The ends were cut back, 1 base at V and 5 bases at J, with 12 bases in the middle. The CDR3 spans 16 residues. The DNA of the CDR3 is TGTGCCAGTAGTATAGCTCATCTTGGTAATAATTCACCCCTCCACTTT. Its translation: CASSIAHLGNNSPLHF.

The gene calls are TRBV5-4 and TRBJ1-2; 9 bases align to TRBD1. The CDR3 is 17 amino acids. The V segment lost 2 bases and the J segment 3 bases; nucleotides outside the gene matches: 11. Looked up from germline, CDR1 is SGHNT and CDR2 is YYREEE (reference sequence). CDR3 protein: CASSLGQGRQGDYGYTF. In DNA, the CDR3 is TGTGCCAGCAGCTTAGGACAGGGGCGCCAGGGGGACTATGGCTACACCTTC.

The chain uses TRBV5-8 and TRBJ1-4; D gene uncertain. Trimming pared 5 bases from V and 4 bases from J, leaving 15 bases between. This CDR3 region has 15 residues. From germline, CDR1 is SGHTS and CDR2 YDEGEE. The CDR3 reads CASRGGRTINEKLFF. The CDR3, as DNA: TGTGCCAGCAGGGGAGGACGGACGATTAATGAAAAACTGTTTTTT.

The genes are TRBV7-2 and TRBJ2-7; no clear D. Trimming left V 3 bases short and J 4 bases short, with 13 bases between. Germline CDR1 is SGHTA and CDR2 is FQGNSA. The CDR3 is 14 residues long. As DNA, the CDR3 is TGTGCCAGCAGCTTGCGAAGGGCAATGTACGAGCAGTACTTC. Amino acids: CASSLRRAMYEQYF.

The V call is TRBV15, the J call TRBJ1-2, with unresolved D. Germline CDR1 and CDR2: LNHNV and YYDKDF (reference sequence). CDR3 length equals 13 residues. Trimming left V 1 base short and J 7 bases short, with 10 bases between. The CDR3 nucleotides read TGTGCCACCAGCAGAGGTGGCAGCACTGGCTACACCTTC. The encoded protein is CATSRGGSTGYTF.

The chain links TRBV29-1 to TRBJ2-2; 9 nucleotides agree with TRBD2. There are 14 residues in the CDR3. CDR1 SQVTM and CDR2 ANQGSEA come from the germline V gene. V lost 6 bases and J lost 3; bases outside the gene matches: 5. The CDR3 DNA follows: TGCAGCGTAGGGACTAGCAGTTACACCGGGGAGCTGTTTTTT. Its translation is CSVGTSSYTGELFF.

The J gene is TRBJ2-1, the V gene TRBV7-2; possibly TRBD1 for D (5 bases). The CDR3 extends over 12 amino acids. CDR1 is SGHTA and CDR2 is FQGNSA in the germline V gene. Trimming removed 4 bases from V and 10 bases from J, with 11 bases in between. In nucleotides, the CDR3 is TGTGCCAGCAGCTCTGACAGCAGAGAGCAGTTCTTC. Amino acids: CASSSDSREQFF.

V usage is TRBV7-8 and J usage is TRBJ2-7, with 7 bases identical to TRBD1. The CDR3 consists of 15 residues. From germline, CDR1 is SGHVS and CDR2 FQNEAQ. The V gene end was trimmed by 5 bases and the J gene end by 2 bases; junction bases not matched to a gene: 9. As DNA, the CDR3 is TGTGCCAGCAGCCTCGACAGGGCTTCTACCTACGAGCAGTACTTC. This gives the protein CASSLDRASTYEQYF. Drawing the rest from reference TRBV7-8 and TRBJ2-7, the complete variable domain is GAGVSQSPRYKVAKRGQDVALRCDPISGHVSLFWYQQALGQGPEFLTYFQNEAQLDKSGLPSDRFFAERPEGSVSTLKIQRTQQEDSAVYLCASSLDRASTYEQYFGPGTRLTVT.